Presented here are 5 T cell receptor beta chains from one specimen sequenced in a study of cytomegalovirus exposure and HLA in healthy donors. The primer mix had 60 Vbeta and 13 Jbeta primers. Clones were read by immunoSEQ multiplex PCR, and TCRdb kept only the in-frame ones, dropping some. Here the sample spans roughly 160,000 clones, around three quarters being singletons. Material for sequencing was PBMCs. The receptors here all came from a man between 35 and 55 years old in good health and CMV-seronegative.

J is TRBJ2-6 and V is TRBV14; D not resolved. Germline V gives CDR1 SGHDN, CDR2 FVKESK. V was clipped by 4 bases and J by 0 bases, with 4 bases between them. The CDR3 is 14 residues long. The CDR3 sequence is CASSPSSGANVLTF. The CDR3 region has the DNA TGTGCCAGCAGCCCCTCCTCTGGGGCCAACGTCCTGACTTTC.

This clone was found a few times. The CDR3 DNA sequence: TGTGCCAGCAGTTCACCCGACAGATTTCAGTACTTC. This encodes CASSSPDRFQYF. The genes are TRBV28 and TRBJ2-7; D may be TRBD1 (5 bases). Germline CDR1 and CDR2: MDHEN and SYDVKM. This CDR3 is 12 amino acids long. V was clipped by 4 bases and J by 10 bases, with 14 bases between them.

The rearrangement uses TRBV27 and TRBJ2-4; 10 bases align to TRBD1. This CDR3 is 16 amino acids long. With 5 bases clipped from V and 6 bases from J, the junction kept 10 bases outside the gene matches. Germline lookup yields CDR1 MNHEY and CDR2 SMNVEV (reference sequence). Here the CDR3 DNA reads TGTGCCAGCAGTCCCCGACAGGGGGCGGCAGTAAACATTCAGTACTTC. Protein product: CASSPRQGAAVNIQYF.

This chain joins TRBV29-1 and TRBJ2-3; 9 bases line up with TRBD2. Germline trimming cut 4 bases from V and 5 bases from J; bases unmatched to any gene: 7. Germline-derived CDR1 and CDR2 are SQVTM and ANQGSEA. The CDR3 runs 14 residues. The CDR3 region is CSVAYSGSVDTQYF. The DNA of the CDR3 is TGCAGCGTTGCCTATAGCGGGAGTGTAGATACGCAGTATTTT.

This chain connects TRBV5-4 to TRBJ1-1; 7 bases are shared with TRBD1. CDR3 size: 13 residues. Trimming removed 4 bases from V and 4 bases from J; junction bases left unmatched: 4. Germline V gene data show CDR1 as SGHNT and CDR2 as YYREEE (reference sequence). In DNA, the CDR3 is TGTGCCAGCAGCCCCAGGGGGAGCACTGAAGCTTTCTTT. Translated, it gives CASSPRGSTEAFF.